The source of this T cell receptor (beta chain) is a study of cytomegalovirus exposure and HLA in healthy donors. Study-wide results and caveats: A later analysis showed HLA-associated TCR beta chains outstripping equally common others in clonal expansion. Accurate predictions that matched the HLA-A and HLA-B alleles of most subjects were reportedly made from TCR beta sequences. When analyzed later, a missense DCLRE1C variant was found to be linked to TCR beta V- and J-gene trimming. Indistinguishability led to the exclusion of some V segments, TRBV6-2 and TRBV6-3 included.

A word on this clone: Its antigen is not known.

The primer mix had 60 Vbeta and 13 Jbeta primers. Some clones are missing from TCRdb's copy, which holds only in-frame ones; the method was immunoSEQ multiplex PCR. The data contain approximately 110,000 clones, about 78% of them singletons. CDR1 and CDR2 (germline): SGHRS, YFSETQ. With V trimmed by 6 bases and J by 2 bases, 6 bases remained unmatched. This CDR3 is built from 14 residues. Source material: PBMCs. V gene TRBV5-1 combines with J gene TRBJ2-3; 7 bases align to TRBD1. The receptor was derived from a woman aged 25 to 39 in good health and CMV-seropositive. The CDR3 DNA follows: TGCGCCAGCACACGAGGGGGCTCCACAGATACGCAGTATTTT. The encoded protein is CASTRGGSTDTQYF.